Included here is one T cell receptor (beta chain) sequence, with context. The antigen remains unidentified. This sample is part of a study of cytomegalovirus exposure and HLA in healthy donors. The study's findings and limits: The only immune exposure information that was available was CMV serostatus. It was confirmed in vitro that a few of the CMV-associated chains were specific for CMV antigens. Among TCR beta chains, those listed as cytomegalovirus-associated numbered around 180.

CDR1 MDHEN and CDR2 SYDVKM come from the germline V gene. The CDR3 length is 16 residues. V lost 6 bases and J lost 0; bases outside the gene matches: 8. A multiplex PCR was run with 60 Vbeta primers and 13 Jbeta primers. Libraries were prepared by immunoSEQ multiplex PCR; TCRdb keeps only in-frame clonotypes and omits some of them. This sample has 200,000 or so clones, with more than 75% found just once. Sequencing used PBMCs. This TCR was sampled from a human donor in good health. The V and J genes are TRBV28 and TRBJ2-4, with 7 nucleotides matching TRBD1. The CDR3 loop is CASSTTGVIAKNIQYF. The CDR3 nucleotides are TGTGCCAGCAGCACCACAGGGGTTATAGCCAAAAACATTCAGTACTTC.